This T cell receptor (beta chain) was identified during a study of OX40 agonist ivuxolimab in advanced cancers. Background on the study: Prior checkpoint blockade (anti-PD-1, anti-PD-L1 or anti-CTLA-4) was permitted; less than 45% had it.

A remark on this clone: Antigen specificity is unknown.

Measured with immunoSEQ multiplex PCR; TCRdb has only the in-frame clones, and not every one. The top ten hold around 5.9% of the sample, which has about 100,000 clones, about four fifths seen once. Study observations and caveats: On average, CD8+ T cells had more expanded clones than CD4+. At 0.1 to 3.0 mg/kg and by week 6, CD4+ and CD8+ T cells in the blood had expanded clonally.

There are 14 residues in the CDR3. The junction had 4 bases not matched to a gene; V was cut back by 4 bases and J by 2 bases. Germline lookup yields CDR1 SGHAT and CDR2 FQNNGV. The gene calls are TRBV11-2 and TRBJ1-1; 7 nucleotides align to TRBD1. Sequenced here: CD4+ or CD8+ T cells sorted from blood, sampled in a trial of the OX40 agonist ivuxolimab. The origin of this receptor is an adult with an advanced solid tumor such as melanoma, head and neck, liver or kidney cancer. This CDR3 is CASSYQGVNTEAFF. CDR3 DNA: TGTGCCAGCAGCTATCAGGGGGTCAACACTGAAGCTTTCTTT.